The T cell receptor (beta chain) under discussion was sequenced for a study of blood T cells in healthy people across ages. The use of a sample-barcoded 5' primer and a J-beta primer mix characterized a second PCR of roughly 7 to 11 cycles. TCRdb re-analysed the 5' RACE reads in MiXCR, keeping a single row per CDR3 protein. In the table there are approximately 900,000 distinct CDR3 sequences, just under 30% of which are singletons. The J segment lost 0 bases and the V segment lost 3 bases, leaving 11 bases of the junction unmatched. The length of the CDR3 is 17 residues. Germline V gene data show CDR1 as SNHLY and CDR2 as FYNNEI. These records were also assigned to another study, of T cells of mothers and their children. That investigation notes: Thymic selection, a shaping force on TCR recombination output, acts similarly in related and unrelated pairs.

The sequencing sample was made of blood. This receptor was identified in a woman aged 35 to 49 in good health. This rearrangement joins TRBV2 to TRBJ2-7, with TRBD1 identical over 7 bases. Here the CDR3 DNA reads TGTGCCAGCAGTGACCCCACCGAGACAGGGCTCTCCTACGAGCAGTACTTC. This gives the protein CASSDPTETGLSYEQYF. Using reference TRBV2 and TRBJ2-7 for the parts outside the CDR3, the full variable domain is EPEVTQTPSHQVTQMGQEVILRCVPISNHLYFYWYRQILGQKVEFLVSFYNNEISEKSEIFDDQFSVERPDGSNFTLKIRSTKLEDSAMYFCASSDPTETGLSYEQYFGPGTRLTVT.